Below are 4 T cell receptor beta chains sequenced from a single sample in a study of T-cell reconstitution after alpha-beta-depleted transplantation in children. TCRbeta library construction was performed incorporating unique molecular identifiers. In TCRdb, the PCR reads were re-called with MiXCR into one record per CDR3 protein. The sample shows hundreds of thousands of distinct CDR3 sequences, 23% of them seen only once. The sequences come from PBMCs, mostly from graft donor cells, collected 360 days after TCRalphabeta/CD19-depleted stem cell transplant. The receptors shown here come from a boy under two years old who had a stem cell transplant for acute myeloid leukemia, so the T cells may come from the graft donor.

The chain uses TRBV20-1 and TRBJ1-2; TRBD1 is a possible D gene (5 bases). The CDR3 spans 13 residues. Per germline, CDR1 DFQATT and CDR2 SNEGSKA (reference sequence). Trimming removed 0 bases at V and 8 bases at J, with 13 bases between. The CDR3 DNA reads as TGCAGTGCTAGAGATCCGAGGGGCCGGGGCTACACCTTC. Its translation: CSARDPRGRGYTF.

In this sample, this clonotype turned up many times. The chain recombines TRBV7-9 with TRBJ1-6; TRBD1 matches 7 bases. V lost 5 bases, J lost 9 bases, and 10 bases stayed unmatched. This CDR3 is 15 amino acids long. CDR1 and CDR2 from the germline V gene are SEHNR and FQNEAQ (reference sequence). In DNA form, the CDR3 reads TGTGCCAGCAGCCCCCAACAGGGGACGGGTTCACCCCTCCACTTT. This translates into CASSPQQGTGSPLHF.

The chain couples TRBV7-2 to TRBJ2-2; 7 bases line up with TRBD1. CDR1 is SGHTA, CDR2 FQGNSA, per germline. The CDR3 is 15 amino acids. V lost 3 bases and J lost 5; bases outside the gene matches: 6. The DNA for the CDR3 is TGTGCCAGCAGCTTCAGGAGACAGGGTACCGGGGAGCTGTTTTTT. Its protein product is CASSFRRQGTGELFF.

At least ten counts were recorded for this clonotype. The genes are TRBV21-1 and TRBJ2-7. TRBV21-1 is a pseudogene locus. The CDR3 loop spans 14 amino acids. CDR3 in DNA: TGTGCCAGCAGCAAACCAACTGTTCCGTACGAGCAGTACGTC. Translation gives CASSKPTVPYEQYV.